Presented here are 16 T cell receptor beta chains from one specimen sequenced in a study of cytomegalovirus exposure and HLA in healthy donors. Method: immunoSEQ multiplex PCR; TCRdb's copy keeps in-frame clones and lacks some. Of tens of thousands of clones listed, approximately 94% are singletons. The sample comprised PBMCs. All receptors derive from a woman under 40 in good health and CMV-seronegative.

V usage is TRBV7-2 and J usage is TRBJ2-5; 11 bases are a match to TRBD2. CDR1 and CDR2 (germline): SGHTA, FQGNSA. J lost 2 bases, V lost 6 bases, and 2 bases had no gene match. This CDR3 has 14 residues. CDR3 DNA: TGTGCCAGCAGGGGGACTAGCGGACAAGAGACCCAGTACTTC. Residues: CASRGTSGQETQYF.

This chain uses TRBV7-9 with TRBJ2-7; possible D gene TRBD2, 7 bases. The CDR3 spans 14 residues. CDR1 and CDR2 from the germline V gene are SEHNR and FQNEAQ (reference sequence). The V end was cut by 1 base, the J end by 2 bases, with 9 bases between. The CDR3 DNA is TGTGCCAGCAGCTTAGGAGGGGGGGCCTACGAGCAGTACTTC. The encoded protein is CASSLGGGAYEQYF.

Comments on this clone: Within the sample, other DNA sequences also encode this same CDR3. The chain has TRBV28 and TRBJ1-2; tentatively, D is TRBD1 (5 bases). CDR1 is MDHEN, CDR2 SYDVKM, per germline. Trimming pared 7 bases from V and 5 bases from J, leaving 17 bases between. The CDR3 spans 14 residues. DNA for the CDR3: TGTGCCAGCACTCTGGGGCAGGTGGCGTATGGCTACACCTTC. Protein sequence: CASTLGQVAYGYTF.

The rearrangement uses TRBV19 and TRBJ2-1; D possibly corresponds to TRBD2 (6 bases). This CDR3 comprises 11 residues. CDR1 and CDR2 (germline): LNHDA, SQIVND (reference sequence). The V end was cut by 10 bases, the J end by 4 bases, with 8 bases between. CDR3 protein: CATRGYNEQFF. The CDR3 DNA follows: TGTGCCACCCGGGGGTACAATGAGCAGTTCTTC.

The rearrangement links TRBV11-2 to TRBJ2-5, with a possible D match to TRBD2 (5 bases). The ends were cut back, 1 base at V and 4 bases at J, with 10 bases in the middle. This CDR3 comprises 14 residues. CDR1 is SGHAT, CDR2 FQNNGV, per germline. The CDR3 sequence: CASSLVSGRETQYF. The CDR3 coding sequence is TGTGCCAGCAGCTTAGTTAGTGGGAGAGAGACCCAGTACTTC.

This rearrangement joins TRBV5-1 to TRBJ1-3; maybe TRBD1 (6 bases). CDR3 length: 14 residues. Germline V lookup: CDR1 SGHRS, CDR2 YFSETQ. With 0 bases removed from V and 5 bases from J, the gap between germline ends came to 9 bases. The CDR3 bases are TGCGCCAGCAGCTTGGACAGGGTTAGAAACACCATATATTTT. Translated, it gives CASSLDRVRNTIYF.

V is TRBV5-8 and J is TRBJ1-5; 9 bases map to TRBD1. Trimming removed 3 bases from V and 4 bases from J; junction bases left unmatched: 5. CDR3 size: 15 residues. The V gene's germline CDR1 is SGHTS and CDR2 YDEGEE. In DNA, the CDR3 is TGTGCCAGCAGCTCGGGGGACAGGGCTAATCAGCCCCAGCATTTT. It codes for CASSSGDRANQPQHF.

The chain uses TRBV5-1 and TRBJ2-3; 10 bases line up with TRBD2. CDR3 length equals 15 residues. Germline values: CDR1 SGHRS, CDR2 YFSETQ. Trimming at V came to 4 bases and at J to 4 bases, leaving 6 bases not matched to a gene. The CDR3 loop is CASSQGLARSDTQYF. The CDR3 nucleotides read TGCGCCAGCAGCCAGGGACTAGCGAGGTCAGATACGCAGTATTTT.

The rearrangement links TRBV15 to TRBJ2-4; 12 nucleotides agree with TRBD1. Germline-derived CDR1 and CDR2 are LNHNV and YYDKDF (reference sequence). This CDR3 is built from 18 residues. J gave up 0 bases and V 0 bases, and 3 bases lay outside the gene matches. This chain's CDR3 is CATSRDLGQGAAKNIQYF. The DNA for the CDR3 is TGTGCCACCAGCAGAGATCTGGGACAGGGGGCAGCCAAAAACATTCAGTACTTC.

CDR3 region: CASSLGGNTEAFF. CDR3 nucleotides: TGCGCCAGCAGCTTGGGAGGGAACACTGAAGCTTTCTTT. The chain combines TRBV5-1 with TRBJ1-1; D not certain. Between the trimmed V and J ends, which lost 0 bases and 1 base, there was a span of 4 bases. This CDR3 contains 13 residues. Germline CDR1 reads SGHRS; CDR2 reads YFSETQ.

The rearrangement links TRBV11-3 to TRBJ2-1, with 10 bases aligning to TRBD2. Trimming took 1 base from V and 8 from J; bases not matched to a gene: 5. CDR1 and CDR2 from the germline V gene are SGHNT and YENEEA. The CDR3 sequence is 15 residues long. The CDR3 nucleotides are TGTGCCAGCAGCTTAGGTAGCGGGAGGATTGATGAGCAGTTCTTC. Translation gives CASSLGSGRIDEQFF.

This clone was observed a handful of times. The sample carries other DNA sequences with the same CDR3. The genes are TRBV10-2 and TRBJ2-7, with TRBD2 matching 11 bases. With V trimmed by 10 bases and J by 2 bases, 4 bases remained unmatched. This CDR3 spans 13 amino acids. CDR1 and CDR2 from the germline V gene are WSHSY and SAAADI. CDR3 region: CATKTSGAYEQYF. CDR3 nucleotide sequence: TGCGCCACCAAGACTAGCGGGGCCTACGAGCAGTACTTC.

The gene calls are TRBV10-1 and TRBJ2-2; TRBD2 agrees at 12 bases. CDR3 length equals 16 residues. With V trimmed by 5 bases and J by 1 base, 2 bases remained unmatched. From germline, CDR1 is WNHNN and CDR2 SYGVQD (reference sequence). CDR3 sequence reads: CASSRLAGVNTGELFF. CDR3 coding DNA: TGCGCCAGCAGTAGACTAGCGGGGGTGAACACCGGGGAGCTGTTTTTT.

The rearrangement joins TRBV18 to TRBJ2-6, with 7 bases identical to TRBD1. The junction had 11 bases not matched to a gene; V was cut back by 3 bases and J by 0 bases. CDR3 length equals 19 residues. Germline values: CDR1 KGHSH, CDR2 LQKENI. As DNA, the CDR3 is TGTGCCAGCTCACCGAGCCAGGGGGTTTCCGCCTCTGGGGCCAACGTCCTGACTTTC. This translates into CASSPSQGVSASGANVLTF.

This chain joins TRBV6-1 and TRBJ2-7; D gene uncertain. CDR1 and CDR2 (germline): MNHNS, SASEGT. The CDR3 extends over 12 amino acids. V was cut by 8 bases and J by 7 bases, with 15 bases left in between. CDR3 sequence (DNA): TGTGCCAGCGGGCCATTCGAACGGGAGCAGTACTTC. Translating gives CASGPFEREQYF.

This rearrangement joins TRBV7-9 to TRBJ2-3; D is unresolved. The V gene's germline CDR1 is SEHNR and CDR2 FQNEAQ (reference sequence). The CDR3 runs to 13 residues. V was clipped by 1 base and J by 4 bases, with 6 bases between them. The CDR3 DNA reads as TGTGCCAGCAGCTTAGTCGTCCCAGATACGCAGTATTTT. Residues: CASSLVVPDTQYF. Combining the CDR3 with reference TRBV7-9 and TRBJ2-3 gives the whole variable domain DTGVSQNPRHKITKRGQNVTFRCDPISEHNRLYWYRQTLGQGPEFLTYFQNEAQLEKSRLLSDRFSAERPKGSFSTLEIQRTEQGDSAMYLCASSLVVPDTQYFGPGTRLTVL.